The rows below give T cell receptor beta chains drawn from one sample of a study of blood T cell repertoires in COVID-19. The assay was immunoSEQ multiplex PCR, and TCRdb's table has in-frame clones only and misses some. The table has roughly 120,000 clones, around 79% seen once. Sequenced material: peripheral blood. All receptors come from a man between 45 and 60 years old with acute or convalescent COVID-19. The CDR3 runs from the conserved cysteine through the conserved F or W. The D gene is left open where the match is weak. The size of a clone is reported for some rows only, either as once, few or many, or as a class for expanded clones.

cdr3_aa cdr3_nt v_call d_call j_call clone_size
CASRETATNTEAFF TGTGCCAGCCGGGAGACAGCTACTAACACTGAAGCTTTCTTT TRBV25-1 . TRBJ1-1 .
CASSLLGGQGREQYF TGTGCCAGCAGCCTCTTAGGGGGACAGGGGCGGGAGCAGTACTTC TRBV9 TRBD1 TRBJ2-7 few
CASSQADRGGNEQFF TGTGCCAGCAGCCAGGCTGACAGGGGCGGCAATGAGCAGTTCTTC TRBV3-1/TRBV3-2 TRBD1 TRBJ2-1 .
CASSQTTSSGTDTQYF TGTGCCAGCAGCCAAACAACTAGCAGCGGCACAGATACGCAGTATTTT TRBV3-1/TRBV3-2 . TRBJ2-3 .
CASSSIQGEETQYF TGTGCCAGCAGCTCTATTCAGGGCGAAGAGACCCAGTACTTC TRBV3-1/TRBV3-2 . TRBJ2-5 .
CAISLAGEEGYNEQFF TGTGCCATCAGCCTAGCGGGAGAGGAGGGTTACAATGAGCAGTTCTTC TRBV10-3 TRBD2 TRBJ2-1 .
CASGVAGGHTDTQYF TGTGCCAGCGGGGTAGCGGGGGGCCACACAGATACGCAGTATTTT TRBV2 TRBD2 TRBJ2-3 .
CASSLDGNTGELFF TGCGCCAGCAGCTTGGACGGGAACACCGGGGAGCTGTTTTTT TRBV5-1 . TRBJ2-2 .
CAISSGASTDTQYF TGTGCCATCAGTAGTGGGGCTAGCACAGATACGCAGTATTTT TRBV10-3 . TRBJ2-3 .
CASSLGASGHEQYF TGCGCCAGCAGCTTGGGTGCGTCAGGCCACGAGCAGTACTTC TRBV5-1 . TRBJ2-7 .
CASSFGEGRLNTEAFF TGTGCCAGCAGCTTCGGGGAGGGCAGATTGAACACTGAAGCTTTCTTT TRBV7-9 . TRBJ1-1 once
CASSLAQGAHNEQFF TGTGCCAGCAGCTTGGCGCAGGGGGCCCACAATGAGCAGTTCTTC TRBV5-4 TRBD1 TRBJ2-1 .
CSVGGGDQPQHF TGCAGCGTTGGAGGCGGGGATCAGCCCCAGCATTTT TRBV29-1 . TRBJ1-5 .
CATSEAGLTGELFF TGTGCCACCAGTGAGGCGGGACTCACCGGGGAGCTGTTTTTT TRBV24-1 . TRBJ2-2 .
CASSLAGGQGTTQYF TGCGCCAGCAGCTTGGCAGGGGGCCAGGGCACTACGCAGTATTTT TRBV5-1 TRBD1 TRBJ2-3 .
CASSPRGSGANVLTF TGTGCCAGCAGCCCCCGAGGGTCTGGGGCCAACGTCCTGACTTTC TRBV7-8 . TRBJ2-6 .
CASSPSGGTGVATNEKLFF TGCGCCAGCAGCCCCTCAGGGGGGACGGGGGTTGCAACTAATGAAAAACTGTTTTTT TRBV4-1 TRBD1 TRBJ1-4 .
CASSAGTRQRDTEAFF TGCGCCAGCAGCGCGGGGACCCGGCAGAGGGACACTGAAGCTTTCTTT TRBV5-1 . TRBJ1-1 .
CASSERDSLLSYEQYF TGCGCCAGCAGTGAGCGCGACTCGCTACTCTCCTACGAGCAGTACTTC TRBV10-2 . TRBJ2-7 .
CASSEFQGNQPQHF TGTGCCAGCAGTGAATTTCAGGGCAATCAGCCCCAGCATTTT TRBV6-1 . TRBJ1-5 .
CASSQDRETQYF TGCGCCAGCAGCCAAGATCGGGAGACCCAGTACTTC TRBV4-1 . TRBJ2-5 .
CASSQTPRELFF TGTGCCAGCAGTCAAACTCCACGGGAGCTGTTTTTT TRBV6-5 . TRBJ2-2 .
CASSLGGDPGYTF TGTGCCAGCAGCTTGGGGGGGGACCCGGGCTACACCTTC TRBV5-4 . TRBJ1-2 few
CASSPGQANTEAFF TGTGCCAGCAGCCCCGGACAGGCGAACACTGAAGCTTTCTTT TRBV7-3 TRBD1 TRBJ1-1 .
CASSQGTGGSSTGELFF TGCGCCAGCAGCCAAGGAACAGGGGGGTCAAGCACCGGGGAGCTGTTTTTT TRBV4-1 TRBD1 TRBJ2-2 .
CASSYTGTSGDTQYF TGTGCCAGCAGCTACACCGGGACTAGTGGTGATACGCAGTATTTT TRBV7-3 TRBD2 TRBJ2-3 .
CASSRGPWESTDTQYF TGTGCCAGCAGCCGCGGGCCCTGGGAAAGCACAGATACGCAGTATTTT TRBV11-3 . TRBJ2-3 .
CSTRQGSAGELFF TGCAGCACCCGACAGGGATCGGCCGGGGAGCTGTTTTTT TRBV29-1 TRBD1 TRBJ2-2 few
CASSTARQGITYNEQFF TGTGCCAGCAGTACCGCTCGACAGGGGATAACCTACAATGAGCAGTTCTTC TRBV28 TRBD1 TRBJ2-1 .
CATRAPRAQETQYF TGTGCCACCCGCGCCCCGAGGGCCCAAGAGACCCAGTACTTC TRBV19 . TRBJ2-5 .
CASSLPTAYNEQFF TGTGCCAGCAGCCTACCGACTGCCTACAATGAGCAGTTCTTC TRBV7-2 . TRBJ2-1 .
CASSLQQGTGELFF TGTGCCAGCAGCTTGCAACAGGGCACCGGGGAGCTGTTTTTT TRBV5-6 . TRBJ2-2 .
CASSLAQIYNEQFF TGCGCCAGCAGCTTGGCACAGATTTACAATGAGCAGTTCTTC TRBV5-1 . TRBJ2-1 .
CASSPQRGRYTDTQYF TGTGCCAGCAGTCCACAGCGGGGCAGGTACACAGATACGCAGTATTTT TRBV28 TRBD2 TRBJ2-3 few
CASSPGRVDEKLFF TGCGCCAGCAGCCCGGGGAGGGTTGATGAAAAACTGTTTTTT TRBV4-1 . TRBJ1-4 .
CASSLWGQGAAKLFF TGTGCCAGCAGTTTATGGGGACAGGGGGCCGCAAAACTGTTTTTT TRBV27 TRBD1 TRBJ1-4 few
CASSQGLAGISSYEQYF TGTGCCAGCAGCCAAGGTCTAGCGGGAATATCTTCCTACGAGCAGTACTTC TRBV3-1/TRBV3-2 TRBD2 TRBJ2-7 .
CSVQPIASETQYF TGCAGCGTTCAACCTATAGCATCAGAGACCCAGTACTTC TRBV29-1 . TRBJ2-5 .
CASSNRLESNQPQHF TGTGCCAGCAGCAATCGGTTAGAAAGCAATCAGCCCCAGCATTTT TRBV6-6 . TRBJ1-5 .
CASSEDRGEQFF TGCGCCAGCAGTGAGGATAGGGGTGAGCAGTTCTTC TRBV10-1 . TRBJ2-1 .
CRPSGGTEAFF TGCAGACCTTCGGGAGGCACTGAAGCTTTCTTT TRBV20-1 . TRBJ1-1 once
CASGEQGTNEKLFF TGTGCCAGCGGGGAACAGGGAACTAATGAAAAACTGTTTTTT TRBV27 . TRBJ1-4 .
CAWSVLGAGEKLFF TGTGCCTGGAGTGTACTTGGGGCCGGGGAAAAACTGTTTTTT TRBV30 . TRBJ1-4 .
CASSSLGQEYNSPLHF TGCGCCAGCAGCTCATTAGGACAGGAGTATAATTCACCCCTCCACTTT TRBV5-1 TRBD1 TRBJ1-6 .
CASAQGAKETQYF TGTGCCAGTGCACAGGGGGCCAAAGAGACCCAGTACTTC TRBV2 TRBD1 TRBJ2-5 .
CASSLDLTVVTYGYTF TGTGCCAGCAGCTTAGATTTGACAGTAGTAACCTATGGCTACACCTTC TRBV11-2 . TRBJ1-2 .
CAIRTQTSGYNEQFF TGTGCCATCCGGACCCAGACTAGCGGATACAATGAGCAGTTCTTC TRBV2 TRBD2 TRBJ2-1 few
CASRIPQGNQPQHF TGTGCCAGCAGGATACCACAGGGGAATCAGCCCCAGCATTTT TRBV28 TRBD1 TRBJ1-5 once
CASSPAGGDSYEQYF TGTGCCAGTAGTCCTGCGGGTGGGGACTCCTACGAGCAGTACTTC TRBV19 . TRBJ2-7 .
CASRGLAGGYEQYF TGTGCCAGCAGAGGGCTAGCGGGGGGGTACGAGCAGTACTTC TRBV11-2 TRBD2 TRBJ2-7 .
CASSPLADRDGYSPLHF TGTGCCAGCAGCCCCCTGGCCGACAGGGACGGGTATTCACCCCTCCACTTT TRBV4-2 TRBD1 TRBJ1-6 .
CASSEARGAHEQYF TGTGCCAGCAGTGAAGCGCGGGGGGCCCACGAGCAGTACTTC TRBV2 TRBD2 TRBJ2-7 .
CASSQTFGRADTQYF TGTGCCAGCAGCCAGACGTTCGGGAGGGCAGATACGCAGTATTTT TRBV4-2 TRBD2 TRBJ2-3 .
CASSLSGRGAETQYF TGTGCTAGCAGCTTAAGCGGGAGGGGGGCAGAGACCCAGTACTTC TRBV7-7 TRBD2 TRBJ2-5 .
CASSQDGQGKTEAFF TGCGCCAGCAGCCAAGACGGACAGGGGAAGACTGAAGCTTTCTTT TRBV4-1 TRBD1 TRBJ1-1 .
CASSSEDLAGGWYEQYF TGTGCCAGCAGCTCAGAGGATCTAGCGGGAGGATGGTACGAGCAGTACTTC TRBV7-3 TRBD2 TRBJ2-7 .
CASRHSGSSYNEQFF TGTGCCAGCAGACACAGCGGGAGCTCCTACAATGAGCAGTTCTTC TRBV2 TRBD2 TRBJ2-1 .
CASSQGVGGTGHEQFF TGTGCCAGCAGCCAAGGAGTCGGGGGAACGGGGCATGAGCAGTTCTTC TRBV3-1/TRBV3-2 . TRBJ2-1 few
CASSIGHLSYEQYF TGTGCCAGTAGTATTGGGCATCTTTCCTACGAGCAGTACTTC TRBV19 . TRBJ2-7 .
CASSSGEGTEAFF TGTGCCAGCAGCTCCGGGGAGGGCACTGAAGCTTTCTTT TRBV7-9 . TRBJ1-1 .